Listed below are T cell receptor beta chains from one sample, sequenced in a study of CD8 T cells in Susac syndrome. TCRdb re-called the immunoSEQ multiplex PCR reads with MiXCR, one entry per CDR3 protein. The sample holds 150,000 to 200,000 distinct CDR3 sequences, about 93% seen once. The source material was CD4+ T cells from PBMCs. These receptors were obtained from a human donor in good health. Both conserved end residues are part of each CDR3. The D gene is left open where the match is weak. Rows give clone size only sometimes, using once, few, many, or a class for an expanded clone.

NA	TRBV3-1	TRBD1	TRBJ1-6	TGTGCCAGCAGCCCTAACAGGGGTAGCTCACCCCTCCACTTT	CASSPNRGSSPLHF
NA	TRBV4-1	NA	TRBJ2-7	TGCGCCAGCAGCCAAGGGGGCAGGGAGGACGAGCAGTACTTC	CASSQGGREDEQYF
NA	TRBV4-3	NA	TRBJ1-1	TGCGCCAGCAGCCAAGACGGGGACGGGAAGGAAGCTTTCTTT	CASSQDGDGKEAFF
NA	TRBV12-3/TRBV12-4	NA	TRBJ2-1	TGTGCCAGCAGCAAGTTCGATGAGCAGTTCTTC	CASSKFDEQFF
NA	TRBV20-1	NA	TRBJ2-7	TGCAGTGCTAGCGATCCCCTTGGCAGCGACGAGCAGTACTTC	CSASDPLGSDEQYF
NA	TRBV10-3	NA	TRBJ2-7	TGTGCCATCAGTACCACAGGGATCTACGAGCAGTACTTC	CAISTTGIYEQYF
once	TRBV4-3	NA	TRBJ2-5	TGCGCCAGCAGCCAAGATCATTATCAGGGCCAAGAGACCCAGTACTTC	CASSQDHYQGQETQYF
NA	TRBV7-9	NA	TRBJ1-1	TGTGCCAGCAGCTTAGCCCGCGCAGGTAACATGAACACTGAAGCTTTCTTT	CASSLARAGNMNTEAFF
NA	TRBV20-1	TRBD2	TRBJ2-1	TGCAGTGCTACACCCCCTAGCGGGGCCTACAATGAGCAGTTCTTC	CSATPPSGAYNEQFF
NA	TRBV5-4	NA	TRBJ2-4	TGTGCCAGCAGCTTGGCGGGGCTCCCAAACATTCAGTACTTC	CASSLAGLPNIQYF
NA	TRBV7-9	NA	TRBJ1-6	TGTGCCGTTAGTCAATGGGGAACATCACCCCTCCACTTT	CAVSQWGTSPLHF
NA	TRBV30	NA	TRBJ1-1	TGTGCCTGGGGGACGGTTTCCAAGCGAGAAGCTTTCTTT	CAWGTVSKREAFF
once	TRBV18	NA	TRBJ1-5	TGTGCCAGCTCACCGCAACGATTACCAGGAGCCAATCAGCCCCAGCATTTT	CASSPQRLPGANQPQHF
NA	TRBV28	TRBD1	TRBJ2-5	TGTGCCAGCAGTTTGCCCGGGACAGGGGATGAAGAGACCCAGTACTTC	CASSLPGTGDEETQYF
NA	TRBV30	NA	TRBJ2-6	TGTGCCTCGGACGGTCGCTCTGGGGCCAACGTCCTGACTTTC	CASDGRSGANVLTF
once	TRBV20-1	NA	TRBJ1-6	TGCAGTGCTAGGCCGGGTTATCCAAGGTCCTATAATTCACCCCTCCACTTT	CSARPGYPRSYNSPLHF
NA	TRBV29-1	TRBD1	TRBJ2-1	TGCAGCGTATATCACGGACAGGGTGGGAGCTCCTACAATGAGCAGTTCTTC	CSVYHGQGGSSYNEQFF
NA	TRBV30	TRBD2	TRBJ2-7	TGTGCCTGGAGTGTACCAGGGACTAGATCTTCCTACGAGCAGTACTTC	CAWSVPGTRSSYEQYF
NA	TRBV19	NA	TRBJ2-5	TGTGCCAGTAGTATGACCGGAGGAGAGACCCAGTACTTC	CASSMTGGETQYF
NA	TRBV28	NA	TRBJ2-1	TGTGCCAGCTGGCGCACGAGACAGACCATCTGGGACAATGAGCAGTTCTTC	CASWRTRQTIWDNEQFF
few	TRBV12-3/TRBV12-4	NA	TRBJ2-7	TGTGCCAGCAGTTTAATGGGTGGGCGGCAGTACTTC	CASSLMGGRQYF
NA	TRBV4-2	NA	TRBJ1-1	TGTGCCAGCAGCGGGACCGGGGTAACTGAAGCTTTCTTT	CASSGTGVTEAFF
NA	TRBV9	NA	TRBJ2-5	TGTGCCAGCAGCGCCACAGGGGAGACCCAGTACTTC	CASSATGETQYF
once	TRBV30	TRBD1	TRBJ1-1	TGTGCCTGGAGTGTACTGGGACAGGGCGCTGAAGCTTTCTTT	CAWSVLGQGAEAFF
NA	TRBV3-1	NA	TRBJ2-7	TGTGCCAGCAGCCCCGGGACTTTATACTCCTACGAGCAGTACTTC	CASSPGTLYSYEQYF
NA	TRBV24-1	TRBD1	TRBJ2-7	TGTGCCACCAGTGACCGGGGACAGGGCTACGAGCAGTACTTC	CATSDRGQGYEQYF
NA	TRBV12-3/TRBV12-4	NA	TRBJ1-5	TGTGCCAGCAGTTGGGACGGAAGCAATCAGCCCCAGCATTTT	CASSWDGSNQPQHF
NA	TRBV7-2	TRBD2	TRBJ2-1	TGTGCCAGCAGCTCTCCCGGCGTAGCGGGGGGAACCTACAATGAGCAGTTCTTC	CASSSPGVAGGTYNEQFF
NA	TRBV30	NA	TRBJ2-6	TGTGCCTGGAGGCCAGCTGGGGCCAACGTCCTGACTTTC	CAWRPAGANVLTF
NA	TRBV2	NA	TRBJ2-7	TGTGCCAGCAGTGAGGACCTCCCAGTTGATGAGCAGTACTTC	CASSEDLPVDEQYF
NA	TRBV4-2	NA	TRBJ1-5	TGTGCCAGCAGCCAAGTATCGGTGGGTCAGCCCCAGCATTTT	CASSQVSVGQPQHF
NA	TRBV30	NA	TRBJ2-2	TGTGCCTGGAGATGGGGGCTCTTGGCCGGGGAGCTGTTTTTT	CAWRWGLLAGELFF
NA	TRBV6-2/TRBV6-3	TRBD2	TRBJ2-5	TGTGCCAGCAGCCCGCTAGCGGGGATTGGAGAGACCCAGTACTTC	CASSPLAGIGETQYF
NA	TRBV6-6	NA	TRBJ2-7	TGTGCCAGCACACTGGCGGCAACCTACGAGCAGTACTTC	CASTLAATYEQYF
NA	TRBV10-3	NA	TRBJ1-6	TGTGCCATCACCTCAGTGGGGGCGGATAATTCACCCCTCCACTTT	CAITSVGADNSPLHF
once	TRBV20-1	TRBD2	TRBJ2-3	TGCAGTGCATCGAACCCGGGACTAGTGCCAGATACGCAGTATTTT	CSASNPGLVPDTQYF
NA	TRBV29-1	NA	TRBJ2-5	TGCAGCGTTGTTGAGGGGGGAGAGACCCAGTACTTC	CSVVEGGETQYF
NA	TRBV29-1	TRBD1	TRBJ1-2	TGCAGCGTTGGACAGGGTAACTATGGCTACACCTTC	CSVGQGNYGYTF
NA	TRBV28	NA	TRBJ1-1	TGTGCCAGCAGTCCGTCGAACGAGAACACTGAAGCTTTCTTT	CASSPSNENTEAFF
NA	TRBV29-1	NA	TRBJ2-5	TGCAGCGTTGTCGGAGAGACCCAGTACTTC	CSVVGETQYF
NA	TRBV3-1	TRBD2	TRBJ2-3	TGTGCCAGCAGTCAAAATAGCGGGGGACGGACAGATACGCAGTATTTT	CASSQNSGGRTDTQYF
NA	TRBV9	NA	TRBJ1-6	TGTGCCAGCAGCGTAGAGGGGATCTCTAATTCACCCCTCCACTTT	CASSVEGISNSPLHF
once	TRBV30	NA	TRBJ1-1	TGTGCCTGGAGGACTGACACGGTAAGGGCTTTCTTT	CAWRTDTVRAFF
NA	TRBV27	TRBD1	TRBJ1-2	TGTGCCAGCAGTACGACAGGGCATGGCTACACCTTC	CASSTTGHGYTF
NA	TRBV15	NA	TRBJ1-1	TGTGCCACCAGCAGAGATGCCCGAGGGGACACTGAAGCTTTCTTT	CATSRDARGDTEAFF
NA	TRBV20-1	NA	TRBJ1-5	TGCAGTGCTTCGGGACGGATTGAACCCCAGCATTTT	CSASGRIEPQHF
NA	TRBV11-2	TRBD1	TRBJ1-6	TGTGCCAGCAGCTCCTCCACAGGGGGCTCCTATAATTCACCCCTCCACTTT	CASSSSTGGSYNSPLHF
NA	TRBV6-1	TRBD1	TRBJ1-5	TGTGCCAGCAGCGGGACAGGAAGCAATCAGCCCCAGCATTTT	CASSGTGSNQPQHF
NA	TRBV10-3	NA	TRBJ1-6	TGTGCCATCAACCCGGACGATGGCTTGAATTCACCCCTCCACTTT	CAINPDDGLNSPLHF
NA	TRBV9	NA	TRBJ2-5	TGTGCCAGCAGCTTCTCCAGCGGACCGCAAGAGACCCAGTACTTC	CASSFSSGPQETQYF
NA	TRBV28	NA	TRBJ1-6	TGTGCCAGCAGGATCGGGCTTGCTTCACCCCTCCACTTT	CASRIGLASPLHF
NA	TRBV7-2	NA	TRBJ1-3	TGTGCCAGCAGCTTAGTCGGCGACACCATATATTTT	CASSLVGDTIYF
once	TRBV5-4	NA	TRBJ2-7	TGTGCCAGCAGCCAGTGGGGTGACGAGCAGTACTTC	CASSQWGDEQYF
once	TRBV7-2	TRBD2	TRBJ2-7	TGTGCCAGCAGCTTGGTCTCCCTAGCGGGGAGGTACGAGCAGTACTTC	CASSLVSLAGRYEQYF
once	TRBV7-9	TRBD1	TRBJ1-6	TGTGCCAGCAGCCCCGGGACAGGGAGCTCACCCCTCCACTTT	CASSPGTGSSPLHF
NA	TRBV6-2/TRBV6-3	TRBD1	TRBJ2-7	TGTGCCAGCAGTCAGGGGGACAGGTTGAATCACGAGCAGTACTTC	CASSQGDRLNHEQYF
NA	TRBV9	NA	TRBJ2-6	TGTGCCAGCAGCGCGCTCCTTGGTCCCTCTGGGGCCAACGTCCTGACTTTC	CASSALLGPSGANVLTF
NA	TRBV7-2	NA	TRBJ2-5	TGTGCCAGCAGCTTAGCGCCGGGGAGCCAAGAGACCCAGTACTTC	CASSLAPGSQETQYF
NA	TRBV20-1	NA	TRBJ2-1	TGCAGTGCTCCCCGCGGCTCGAACTACAATGAGCAGTTCTTC	CSAPRGSNYNEQFF
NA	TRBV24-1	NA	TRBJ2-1	TGTGCCACCAGTGAGGTTGGGGTTTGGGATGAGCAGTTCTTC	CATSEVGVWDEQFF